This TCR beta chain emerged from a study of immune cell composition in non-small cell lung cancer. About the research overall: Tumours were mainly lung adenocarcinoma or squamous cell carcinoma.

The data were produced by immunoSEQ multiplex PCR, yet TCRdb's version contains in-frame clones alone and is incomplete. This table has approximately 4,800 clones, about three quarters appearing once. General observations from the study: It was not proven that tumour-reactive clones equal dominant tumour-associated clones. Clones >0.5% enriched in tumour were rarer in adenocarcinoma (about 35%) than squamous (about 80%).

On this clone itself: As yet, its antigen is unknown.

This CDR3 has 13 amino acids. The germline gives CDR1 MDHEN, CDR2 SYDVKM. Trimming pared 6 bases from V and 3 bases from J, leaving 9 bases between. The sequence was obtained from a human donor with non-small cell lung cancer. The sequenced sample was lung tumor tissue. The chain uses TRBV28 and TRBJ1-3, with a weak D call TRBD1 (5 bases). The CDR3 loop reads CASRQGGGNTIYF. DNA of the CDR3: TGTGCCAGCAGGCAGGGAGGTGGAAACACCATATATTTT. The full variable domain, completed using reference TRBV28 and TRBJ1-3, is DVKVTQSSRYLVKRTGEKVFLECVQDMDHENMFWYRQDPGLGLRLIYFSYDVKMKEKGDIPEGYSVSREKKERFSLILESASTNQTSMYLCASRQGGGNTIYFGEGSWLTVV.